Below are 17 T cell receptor beta chains sequenced from a single sample in a study of cytotoxic CD8 clonotypes in ibrutinib-treated CLL. Some clones are missing from TCRdb's copy, which holds only in-frame ones; the method was immunoSEQ multiplex PCR. The sample includes about 160,000 clones, around 80% of them seen just once. Sequencing used PBMCs, obtained after 24 months of ibrutinib treatment. The receptors here all came from a human donor with chronic lymphocytic leukemia.

The chain uses TRBV19 and TRBJ2-6; the D is unclear. Trimming took 9 bases from V and 1 from J, leaving 7 bases between them. This CDR3 has 13 residues. Per the germline V gene, CDR1 is LNHDA and CDR2 is SQIVND (reference sequence). CDR3 sequence: CASRLSGANVLTF. CDR3 sequence (DNA): TGTGCCAGCCGTTTATCTGGGGCCAACGTCCTGACTTTC.

The count of this clone is one. The rearrangement joins TRBV6-1 to TRBJ2-5, with D perhaps assigned TRBD1 or TRBD2 (5 bases each). Trimming cost V 4 bases and J 1 base, with 10 bases left between them. The CDR3 loop spans 14 amino acids. The germline V gene has CDR1 MNHNS and CDR2 SASEGT. CDR3 sequence (DNA): TGTGCCAGCAGTGGGGCAGGGAGCCAAGAGACCCAGTACTTC. Its protein is CASSGAGSQETQYF.

The rearrangement links TRBV5-8 to TRBJ2-7, with 9 bases lining up with TRBD2. The CDR3 contains 18 residues. The V and J ends lost 4 bases and 6 bases, in that order; junction bases with no gene match: 20. CDR1 is SGHTS, CDR2 YDEGEE, per germline. In DNA form, the CDR3 reads TGTGCCAGCAGCATCCCTCATATAGCGGGAGTATTCCCGAGCGAGCAGTACTTC. This codes for CASSIPHIAGVFPSEQYF.

This clone was observed once. This sequence joins TRBV18 and TRBJ2-6; 8 positions match TRBD1. CDR3 length: 18 residues. Germline values: CDR1 KGHSH, CDR2 LQKENI. J gave up 0 bases and V 5 bases, and 9 bases lay outside the gene matches. CDR3 sequence (DNA): TGTGCCAGCTCAGTCACAGGGGGTGGGACCTCTGGGGCCAACGTCCTGACTTTC. This sequence encodes CASSVTGGGTSGANVLTF.

The gene calls are TRBV7-2 and TRBJ2-5; TRBD2 might be the D (5 bases). CDR3 length: 14 amino acids. Trimming shortened V by 7 bases and J by 5 bases, and 17 bases separated the two germline ends. CDR1 is SGHTA and CDR2 is FQGNSA in the germline V gene. The CDR3 region has the DNA TGTGCCAGCACCCCGGCTGCTAGCTGGGAGACCCAGTACTTC. It yields the protein CASTPAASWETQYF.

This sequence joins TRBV28 and TRBJ2-2, with 7 bases identical to TRBD1. The CDR3 consists of 15 residues. J lost 4 bases, V lost 7 bases, and 9 bases had no gene match. Germline loops: CDR1 MDHEN, CDR2 SYDVKM. The CDR3 sequence: CASTLGRGRTGELFF. In nucleotides, the CDR3 is TGTGCCAGCACCCTGGGTAGGGGGCGCACCGGGGAGCTGTTTTTT.

V is TRBV30 and J is TRBJ1-3; the match to TRBD1 covers 7 bases. The V gene's germline CDR1 is GTSNPN and CDR2 SVGIG (reference sequence). The CDR3 extends over 19 amino acids. The junction had 17 bases not matched to a gene; V was cut back by 3 bases and J by 0 bases. The CDR3 here is CAWRTVALRGQTSGNTIYF. Here the CDR3 DNA reads TGTGCCTGGAGGACTGTCGCTCTCCGGGGACAGACCTCTGGAAACACCATATATTTT.

V usage is TRBV5-8 and J usage is TRBJ2-6; D may match TRBD1 or TRBD2 (6 bases each). The germline V gene has CDR1 SGHTS and CDR2 YDEGEE. The length of the CDR3 is 18 residues. The germline V and J ends were trimmed by 1 base and 0 bases, with 14 bases remaining between them. In nucleotides, the CDR3 is TGTGCCAGCAGCTTGTACTTAGGGGGGACCTCTGGGGCCAACGTCCTGACTTTC. Translation: CASSLYLGGTSGANVLTF.

This chain uses TRBV28 with TRBJ1-2; perhaps TRBD1 as D (5 bases). Per germline, CDR1 MDHEN and CDR2 SYDVKM. V shed 7 bases and J shed 5 bases, with 11 bases lying between them. The CDR3 spans 12 residues. The CDR3 nucleotides read TGTGCCAGCACCCCAGGGAGTTATGGCTACACCTTC. It specifies CASTPGSYGYTF.

V is TRBV19 and J is TRBJ2-1; 9 bases agree with TRBD1. CDR3 length equals 15 residues. With 6 bases clipped from V and 9 bases from J, the junction kept 12 bases outside the gene matches. CDR1 LNHDA and CDR2 SQIVND come from the germline V gene (reference sequence). In DNA, the CDR3 is TGTGCCAGTAGCCCCGGCACAGGGGGCAGGGGTGAGCAGTTCTTC. It is translated as CASSPGTGGRGEQFF.

This chain uses TRBV7-2 with TRBJ2-7; no firm D call. Germline V gene data show CDR1 as SGHTA and CDR2 as FQGNSA. V shed 4 bases and J shed 5 bases, with 15 bases lying between them. This CDR3 is built from 14 residues. The CDR3 bases are TGTGCCAGCAGCTCCCCACGCGACGACCACGAGCAGTACTTC. It is translated as CASSSPRDDHEQYF.

V is TRBV7-3 and J is TRBJ2-2; D uncertain. Trimming took off 4 bases at V and 8 bases at J, with 14 bases between the two ends. This CDR3 has 14 amino acids. Looked up from germline, CDR1 is SGHTA and CDR2 is FQGTGA. DNA for the CDR3: TGTGCCAGCAGCTCCCGGACCCAAATGGGGGAGCTGTTTTTT. Translated, it gives CASSSRTQMGELFF.

This chain joins TRBV6-5 and TRBJ1-1, with D possibly matching TRBD1 (5 bases). V dropped 0 bases and J dropped 10 bases, with 18 bases sitting between them. Germline V gene data show CDR1 as MNHEY and CDR2 as SVGAGI. CDR3 length: 15 amino acids. DNA for the CDR3: TGTGCCAGCAGTTACTCAGGAGGGACGCCCCACGGAGCTTTCTTT. Protein sequence: CASSYSGGTPHGAFF.

This sequence joins TRBV6-5 and TRBJ1-1; D is possibly TRBD1 (6 bases). V was shortened by 0 bases and J by 2 bases, with 10 bases between the two germline ends. The CDR3 length is 15 residues. Germline V gives CDR1 MNHEY, CDR2 SVGAGI. In nucleotides, the CDR3 is TGTGCCAGCAGTTACTCGACAGGCATCAACACTGAAGCTTTCTTT. It is translated as CASSYSTGINTEAFF.

V usage is TRBV5-1 and J usage is TRBJ1-1, with D uncertain. Germline V CDR1 and CDR2: SGHRS, YFSETQ. Trimming stripped 0 bases from V and 0 bases from J, with 12 bases between. This CDR3 is built from 16 residues. The CDR3 coding sequence is TGCGCCAGCAGCTTGGCCACACGGCAGGTGAACACTGAAGCTTTCTTT. It translates to CASSLATRQVNTEAFF.

V is TRBV29-1 and J is TRBJ1-1; a weak D match, TRBD1 (6 bases). V lost 0 bases and J lost 4, with 15 bases in between. The CDR3 has 15 amino acids. Per the germline V gene, CDR1 is SQVTM and CDR2 is ANQGSEA. CDR3 protein: CSVEDVQGLGTEAFF. DNA for the CDR3: TGCAGCGTTGAAGACGTACAGGGACTGGGCACTGAAGCTTTCTTT.

J is TRBJ2-3 and V is TRBV4-2; perhaps TRBD2 as D (5 bases). Trimming cost V 3 bases and J 9 bases, with 10 bases left between them. The CDR3 spans 12 residues. CDR1 and CDR2 from the germline V gene are LGHNA and YNFKEQ. In DNA form, the CDR3 reads TGTGCCAGCAGCCACGAGAGGGCCACGCAGTATTTT. This gives the protein CASSHERATQYF.